Shown below are 3 T cell receptor beta chains from a single sample sequenced in a study of blood T cell repertoires in COVID-19 (dated by TCRdb to about 2020). Library preparation employed the immunoSEQ multiplex PCR assay. TCRdb stores this immuneACCESS table with in-frame sequences only. Part of the clones is absent; in the studies checked, under half of the shortfall reflects unresolved V genes, and no reason is known for the rest. The sample records 180,000 or so clones, approximately 85% of which are singletons. Approximately 11% of the sample comes from the top ten. The material sequenced was peripheral blood. These receptors were taken from a human donor with active or convalescent COVID-19. The donor label of this sample is uncertain.

V is TRBV2 and J is TRBJ2-5; 9 positions match TRBD1. From germline, CDR1 is SNHLY and CDR2 FYNNEI. The CDR3 has 14 residues. Trimming at V came to 7 bases and at J to 3 bases, leaving 6 bases not matched to a gene. This CDR3 reads CASIRTGVEETQYF. The CDR3 DNA is TGTGCCAGCATACGGACAGGGGTCGAAGAGACCCAGTACTTC.

The chain links TRBV9 to TRBJ2-7; weak D call: TRBD2 (7 bases). This CDR3 region has 15 residues. Trimming removed 4 bases at V and 5 bases at J, with 19 bases between. Per germline, CDR1 SGDLS and CDR2 YYNGEE. CDR3 region: CASSPKGGGLNEQYF. In nucleotides, the CDR3 is TGTGCCAGCAGCCCTAAAGGGGGAGGGTTAAACGAGCAGTACTTC. Looking up the rest from reference TRBV9 and TRBJ2-7 gives the full variable domain: DSGVTQTPKHLITATGQRVTLRCSPRSGDLSVYWYQQSLDQGLQFLIQYYNGEERAKGNILERFSAQQFPDLHSELNLSSLELGDSALYFCASSPKGGGLNEQYFGPGTRLTVT.

This chain links TRBV12-3 or TRBV12-4 with TRBJ2-7; maybe TRBD1 (6 bases). The CDR3 runs 11 residues. Trimming took off 3 bases at V and 12 bases at J, with 12 bases between the two ends. CDR3 loop: CASSLQGKRYF. Written as DNA, the CDR3 is TGTGCCAGCAGTTTGCAGGGGAAGCGGTACTTC.